Sequencing of this T cell receptor beta chain was carried out in a study of shared clonotypes between healthy human individuals. Study-level findings and limits: Estimated richness values were generally larger in naive subsets than in memory subsets.

Germline V CDR1 and CDR2: LNHDA, SQIVND (reference sequence). Germline trimming cut 4 bases from V and 4 bases from J; bases unmatched to any gene: 0. The length of the CDR3 is 13 residues. All donors were Caucasian adults living in Nashville, Tennessee. Only in-frame clones appear in the TCRdb table, and some are missing; sequencing was by immunoSEQ multiplex PCR. This table has millions of clones, 95% appearing once. In its sample, this clone was seen once. What it recognizes is unknown. Sequencing used naive CD4+ T cells sorted from blood. Subset noted: CD45RA+ positively selected. The chain carries TRBV19 and TRBJ1-4; 7 bases line up with TRBD1. This receptor was obtained from a man aged 18 to 35 in good health. The DNA of the CDR3 is TGTGCCAGTAGTAACAGGGGTAATGAAAAACTGTTTTTT. Its translation is CASSNRGNEKLFF.